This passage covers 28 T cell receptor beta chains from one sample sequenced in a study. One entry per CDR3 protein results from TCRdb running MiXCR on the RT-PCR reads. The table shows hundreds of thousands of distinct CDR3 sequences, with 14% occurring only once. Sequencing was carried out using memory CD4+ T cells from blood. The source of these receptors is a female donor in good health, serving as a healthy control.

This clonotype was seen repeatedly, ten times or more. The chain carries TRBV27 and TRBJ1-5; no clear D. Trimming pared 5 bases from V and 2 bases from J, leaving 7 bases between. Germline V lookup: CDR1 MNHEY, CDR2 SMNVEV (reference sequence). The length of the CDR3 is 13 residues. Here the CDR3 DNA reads TGTGCCAGCAGTGGGCCGGGCAATCAGCCCCAGCATTTT. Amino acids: CASSGPGNQPQHF.

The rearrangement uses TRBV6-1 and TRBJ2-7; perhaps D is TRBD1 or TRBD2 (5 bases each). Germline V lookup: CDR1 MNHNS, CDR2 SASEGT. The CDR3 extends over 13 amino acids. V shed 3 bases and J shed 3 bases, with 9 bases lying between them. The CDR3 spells CASSEGRFYEQYF. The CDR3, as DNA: TGTGCCAGCAGTGAGGGACGTTTCTACGAGCAGTACTTC.

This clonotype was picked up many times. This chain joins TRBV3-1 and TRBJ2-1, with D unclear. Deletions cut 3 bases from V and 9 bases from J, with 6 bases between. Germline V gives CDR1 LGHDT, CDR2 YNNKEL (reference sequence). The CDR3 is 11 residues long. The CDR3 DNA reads TGTGCCAGCAGCCAGCGAAGTGAGCAGTTCTTC. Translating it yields CASSQRSEQFF.

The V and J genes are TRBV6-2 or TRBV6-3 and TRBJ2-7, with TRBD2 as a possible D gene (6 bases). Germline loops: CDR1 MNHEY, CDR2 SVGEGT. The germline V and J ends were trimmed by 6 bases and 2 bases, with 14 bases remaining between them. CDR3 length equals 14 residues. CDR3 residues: CASRGGGAPYEQYF. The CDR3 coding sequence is TGTGCCAGCAGGGGAGGCGGGGCCCCCTACGAGCAGTACTTC.

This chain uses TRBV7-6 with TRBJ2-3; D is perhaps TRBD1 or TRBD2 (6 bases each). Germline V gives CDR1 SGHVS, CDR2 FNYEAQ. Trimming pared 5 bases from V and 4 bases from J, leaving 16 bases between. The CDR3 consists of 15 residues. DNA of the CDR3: TGTGCCAGCAGCAGGGGGGATCCTTATGCAGATACGCAGTATTTT. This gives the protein CASSRGDPYADTQYF.

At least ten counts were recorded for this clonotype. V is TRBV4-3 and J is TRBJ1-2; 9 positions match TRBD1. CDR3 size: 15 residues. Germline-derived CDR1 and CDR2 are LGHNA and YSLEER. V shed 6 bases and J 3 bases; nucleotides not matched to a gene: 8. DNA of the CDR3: TGCGCCAGCAGACCACAGGGGGCGCCGCACTATGGCTACACCTTC. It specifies CASRPQGAPHYGYTF.

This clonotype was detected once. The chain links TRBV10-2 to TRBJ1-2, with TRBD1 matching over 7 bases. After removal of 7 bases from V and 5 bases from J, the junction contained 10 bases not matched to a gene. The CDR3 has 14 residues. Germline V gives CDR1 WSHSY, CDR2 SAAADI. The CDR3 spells CASTRQGQGYGYTF. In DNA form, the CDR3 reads TGCGCCAGCACCAGACAGGGACAAGGGTATGGCTACACCTTC.

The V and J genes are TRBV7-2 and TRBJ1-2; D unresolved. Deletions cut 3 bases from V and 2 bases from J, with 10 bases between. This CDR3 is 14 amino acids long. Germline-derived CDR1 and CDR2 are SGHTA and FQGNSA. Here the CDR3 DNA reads TGTGCCAGCAGCTTTTTTCAGCCCAACTATGGCTACACCTTC. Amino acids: CASSFFQPNYGYTF.

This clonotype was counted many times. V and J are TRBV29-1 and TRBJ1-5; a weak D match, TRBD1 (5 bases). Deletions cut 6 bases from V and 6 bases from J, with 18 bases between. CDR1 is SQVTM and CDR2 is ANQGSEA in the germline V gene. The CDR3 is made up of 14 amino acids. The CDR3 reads CSVGDPRRGQPQHF. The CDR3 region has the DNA TGCAGCGTCGGGGACCCCCGAAGAGGTCAGCCCCAGCATTTT.

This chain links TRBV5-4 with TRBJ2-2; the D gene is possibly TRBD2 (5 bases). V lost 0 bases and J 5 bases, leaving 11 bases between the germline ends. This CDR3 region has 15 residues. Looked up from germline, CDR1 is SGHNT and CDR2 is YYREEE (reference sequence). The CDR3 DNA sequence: TGTGCCAGCAGCTTGGGTTCTCCGGGAACCGGGGAGCTGTTTTTT. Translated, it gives CASSLGSPGTGELFF.

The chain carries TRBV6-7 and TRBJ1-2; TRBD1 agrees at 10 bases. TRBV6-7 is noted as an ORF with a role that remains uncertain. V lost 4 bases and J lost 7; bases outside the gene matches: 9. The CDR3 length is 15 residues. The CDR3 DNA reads TGTGCCAGCAGTTCGGGACAGGGGCCCACCCCTGGCTACACCTTC. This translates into CASSSGQGPTPGYTF.

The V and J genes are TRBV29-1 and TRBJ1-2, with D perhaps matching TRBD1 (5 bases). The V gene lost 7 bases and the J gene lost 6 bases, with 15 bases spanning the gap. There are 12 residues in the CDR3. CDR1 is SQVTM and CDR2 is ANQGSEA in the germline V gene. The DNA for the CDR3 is TGCAGCGCCCCGACAGATGCCCATGGCTACACCTTC. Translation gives CSAPTDAHGYTF.

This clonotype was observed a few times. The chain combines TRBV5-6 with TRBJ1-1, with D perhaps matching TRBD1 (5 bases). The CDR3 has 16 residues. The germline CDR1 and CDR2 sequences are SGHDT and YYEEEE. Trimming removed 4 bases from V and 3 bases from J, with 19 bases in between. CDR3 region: CASSPLEAGWDTEAFF. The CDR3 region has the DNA TGTGCCAGCAGCCCCCTAGAGGCAGGGTGGGACACTGAAGCTTTCTTT.

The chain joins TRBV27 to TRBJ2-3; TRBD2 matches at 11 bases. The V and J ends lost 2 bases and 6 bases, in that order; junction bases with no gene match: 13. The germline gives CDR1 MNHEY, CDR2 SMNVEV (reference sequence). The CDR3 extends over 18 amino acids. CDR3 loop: CASSLMPVAGGPEDTQYF. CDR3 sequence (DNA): TGTGCCAGCAGTTTAATGCCGGTAGCGGGAGGGCCGGAGGATACGCAGTATTTT.

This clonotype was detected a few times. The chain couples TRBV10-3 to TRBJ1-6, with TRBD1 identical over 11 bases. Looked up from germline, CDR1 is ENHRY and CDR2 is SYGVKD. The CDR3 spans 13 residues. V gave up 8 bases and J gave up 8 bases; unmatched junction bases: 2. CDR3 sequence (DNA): TGTGCCATCGGGGGACAGGGGGATTCACCCCTCCACTTT. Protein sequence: CAIGGQGDSPLHF.

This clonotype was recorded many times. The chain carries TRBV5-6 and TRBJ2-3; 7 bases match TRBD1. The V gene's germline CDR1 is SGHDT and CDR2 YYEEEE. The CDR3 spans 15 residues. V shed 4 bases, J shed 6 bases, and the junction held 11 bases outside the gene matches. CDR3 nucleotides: TGTGCCAGCAGCGACCCCAGGGGGATATCCGATACGCAGTATTTT. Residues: CASSDPRGISDTQYF.

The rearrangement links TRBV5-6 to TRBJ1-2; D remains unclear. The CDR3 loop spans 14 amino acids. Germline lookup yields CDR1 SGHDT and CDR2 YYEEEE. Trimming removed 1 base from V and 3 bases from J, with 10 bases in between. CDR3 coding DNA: TGTGCCAGCAGCTTGTTAGGGCAGTACTATGGCTACACCTTC. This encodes CASSLLGQYYGYTF.

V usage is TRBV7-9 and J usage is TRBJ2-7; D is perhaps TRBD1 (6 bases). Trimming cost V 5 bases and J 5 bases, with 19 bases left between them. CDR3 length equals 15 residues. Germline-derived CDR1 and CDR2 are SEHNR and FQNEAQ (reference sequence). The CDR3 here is CASSPHWGQADEQYF. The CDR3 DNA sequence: TGTGCCAGCAGCCCTCATTGGGGGCAGGCTGACGAGCAGTACTTC.

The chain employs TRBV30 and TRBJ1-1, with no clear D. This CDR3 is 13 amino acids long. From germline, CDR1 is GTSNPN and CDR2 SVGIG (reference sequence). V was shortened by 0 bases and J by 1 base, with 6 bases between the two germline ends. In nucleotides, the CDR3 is TGTGCCTGGAGTGTACAACAGAACACTGAAGCTTTCTTT. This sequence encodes CAWSVQQNTEAFF.

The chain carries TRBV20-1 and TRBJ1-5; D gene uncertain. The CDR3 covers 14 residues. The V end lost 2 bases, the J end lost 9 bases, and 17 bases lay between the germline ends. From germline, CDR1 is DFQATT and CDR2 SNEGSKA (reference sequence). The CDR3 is CSARKTRGGGPQHF. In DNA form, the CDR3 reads TGCAGTGCTAGAAAGACTAGAGGTGGAGGGCCCCAGCATTTT.

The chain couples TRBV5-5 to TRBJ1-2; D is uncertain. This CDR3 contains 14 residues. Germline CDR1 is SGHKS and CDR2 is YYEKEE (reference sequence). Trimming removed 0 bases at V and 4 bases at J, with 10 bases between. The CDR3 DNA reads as TGTGCCAGCAGCTTGGAACAGTCAATCTATGGCTACACCTTC. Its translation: CASSLEQSIYGYTF. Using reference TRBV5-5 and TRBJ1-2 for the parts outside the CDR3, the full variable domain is DAGVTQSPTHLIKTRGQQVTLRCSPISGHKSVSWYQQVLGQGPQFIFQYYEKEERGRGNFPDRFSARQFPNYSSELNVNALLLGDSALYLCASSLEQSIYGYTFGSGTRLTVV.

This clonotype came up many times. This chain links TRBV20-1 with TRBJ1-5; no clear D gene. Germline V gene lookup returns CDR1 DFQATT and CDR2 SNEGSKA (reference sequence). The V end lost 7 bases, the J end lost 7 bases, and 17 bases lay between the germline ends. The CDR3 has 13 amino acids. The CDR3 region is CSGQRRAEQPQHF. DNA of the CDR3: TGCAGTGGGCAGAGAAGGGCTGAGCAGCCCCAGCATTTT.

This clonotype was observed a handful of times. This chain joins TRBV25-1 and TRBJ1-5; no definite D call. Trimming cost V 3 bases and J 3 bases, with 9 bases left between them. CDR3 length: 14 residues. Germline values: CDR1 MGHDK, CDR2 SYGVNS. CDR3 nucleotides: TGTGCCAGCAGTGACGGGCAGTTCAATCAGCCCCAGCATTTT. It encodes CASSDGQFNQPQHF.

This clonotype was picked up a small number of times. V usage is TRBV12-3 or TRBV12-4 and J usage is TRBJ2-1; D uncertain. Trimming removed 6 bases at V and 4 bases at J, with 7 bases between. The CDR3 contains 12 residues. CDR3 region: CASSHSYNEQFF. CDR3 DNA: TGTGCCAGCAGCCATTCGTACAATGAGCAGTTCTTC.

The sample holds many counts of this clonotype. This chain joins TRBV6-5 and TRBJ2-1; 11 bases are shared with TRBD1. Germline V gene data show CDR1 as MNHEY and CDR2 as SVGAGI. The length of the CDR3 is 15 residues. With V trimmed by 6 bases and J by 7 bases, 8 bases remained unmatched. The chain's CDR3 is CASRLPGQGVNEQFF. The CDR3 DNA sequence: TGTGCCAGCAGACTCCCGGGACAGGGGGTAAATGAGCAGTTCTTC.

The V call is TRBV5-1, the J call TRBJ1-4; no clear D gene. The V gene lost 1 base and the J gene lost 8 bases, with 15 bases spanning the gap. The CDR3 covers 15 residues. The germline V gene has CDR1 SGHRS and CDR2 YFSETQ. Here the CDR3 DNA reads TGCGCCAGCAGCTTGAATGACGGAGCGAGGGAAAAACTGTTTTTT. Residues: CASSLNDGAREKLFF.

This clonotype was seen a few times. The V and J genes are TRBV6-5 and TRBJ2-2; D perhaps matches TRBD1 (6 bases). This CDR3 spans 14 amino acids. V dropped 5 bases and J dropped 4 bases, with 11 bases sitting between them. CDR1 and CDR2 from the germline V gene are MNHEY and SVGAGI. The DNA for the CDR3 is TGTGCCAGCAGTACCGGGACACGCACCGGGGAGCTGTTTTTT. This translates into CASSTGTRTGELFF.

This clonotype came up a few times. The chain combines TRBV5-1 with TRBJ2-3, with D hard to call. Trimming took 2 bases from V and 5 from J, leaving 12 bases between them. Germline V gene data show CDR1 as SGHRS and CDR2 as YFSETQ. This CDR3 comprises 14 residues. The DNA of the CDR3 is TGCGCCAGCAGCTTAGGGTCAAAGGGAGATACGCAGTATTTT. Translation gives CASSLGSKGDTQYF.